This entry concerns a single TCR beta chain. Its antigen is not identified. This sample is drawn from a study of CD8+ T cells in alopecia areata. Study in general: Tofacitinib ran 6 to 18 months, followed by 6 months off drug. General study findings and limits: Besides other cells, scalp samples also yield sequences of resident alphabeta T cells from normal skin. Lesional scalp, especially alopecia totalis/universalis, showed higher clonality than normal scalp.

Peripheral blood and lesional scalp punch biopsies came from alopecia areata patients. Sequencing templates came from extracted RNA that was reverse transcribed into cDNA. Generated by immunoSEQ multiplex PCR, the TCRdb table keeps only in-frame clones and is missing some. The sample shows 55,000 to 75,000 clones, 45% to 55% of them seen only once. The clonotype was recovered from a human donor with alopecia areata. Sequenced material: CD8+ T cells sorted from blood, taken at week 0.

The CDR3 DNA reads TGTGCCTGGGGACCCGCGGAGGGCTACACCTTC. Amino acid sequence: CAWGPAEGYTF. The rearrangement joins TRBV30 to TRBJ1-2, with no clear D. Germline values: CDR1 GTSNPN, CDR2 SVGIG (reference sequence). CDR3 length: 11 amino acids. Trimming took 5 bases from V and 8 from J, leaving 12 bases between them.